What follows are 10 T cell receptor beta chains derived from one specimen sequenced in a study of blood T cell repertoires in COVID-19. Only in-frame clones appear in the TCRdb table, and some are missing; sequencing was by immunoSEQ multiplex PCR. The sample lists roughly 100,000 clones, around 82% seen once, with roughly 13% in the top ten. Sequenced sample: peripheral blood. The receptors derive from a human donor in a cohort sampled during active or convalescent COVID-19.

This chain connects TRBV19 to TRBJ1-5; possible D gene TRBD1, 5 bases. V lost 4 bases, J lost 11 bases, and 15 bases lay in between. Germline CDR1 LNHDA, CDR2 SQIVND (reference sequence). CDR3 length: 13 amino acids. CDR3 amino acids: CASSTRSGGAQHF. The DNA of the CDR3 is TGTGCCAGTAGTACCCGTTCGGGGGGGGCCCAGCATTTT.

The V call is TRBV7-9, the J call TRBJ2-7, with D perhaps matching TRBD2 (6 bases). CDR1 is SEHNR, CDR2 FQNEAQ, per germline (reference sequence). The V end was cut by 6 bases, the J end by 6 bases, with 12 bases between. The CDR3 contains 12 residues. For the CDR3, the DNA is TGTGCCAGCAGATCGACTAGTTCCGAGCAGTACTTC. Protein product: CASRSTSSEQYF.

The chain is built from TRBV5-1 and TRBJ2-1; tentatively, D is TRBD1 (5 bases). Germline CDR1 reads SGHRS; CDR2 reads YFSETQ. The CDR3 length is 12 residues. Trimming took off 2 bases at V and 7 bases at J, with 7 bases between the two ends. The CDR3 sequence is CASSFTGNEQFF. CDR3 sequence (DNA): TGCGCCAGCAGCTTTACAGGTAATGAGCAGTTCTTC.

The chain combines TRBV5-1 with TRBJ2-7, with a possible D match to TRBD2 (5 bases). Germline lookup yields CDR1 SGHRS and CDR2 YFSETQ. V was cut by 3 bases and J by 2 bases, with 12 bases left in between. The CDR3 sequence is 14 residues long. The CDR3 DNA reads as TGCGCCAGCAGCTCCCAGACGGGGACCTACGAGCAGTACTTC. This codes for CASSSQTGTYEQYF.

The chain has TRBV28 and TRBJ1-5, with 7 bases lining up with TRBD1. The CDR3 runs to 16 residues. The V and J ends lost 5 bases and 1 base, in that order; junction bases with no gene match: 8. Germline-derived CDR1 and CDR2 are MDHEN and SYDVKM. CDR3 nucleotide sequence: TGTGCCAGCAGTACCCGTTCCAGGGGGAGCAATCAGCCCCAGCATTTT. Amino acid sequence: CASSTRSRGSNQPQHF.

The CDR3 spells CASRPAGGIYTEAFF. CDR3 nucleotide sequence: TGTGCCAGCAGGCCAGCGGGGGGCATTTACACTGAAGCTTTCTTT. The rearrangement joins TRBV7-9 to TRBJ1-1, with D maybe TRBD1 (6 bases). This CDR3 is 15 amino acids long. Germline V CDR1 and CDR2: SEHNR, FQNEAQ (reference sequence). The ends were cut back, 6 bases at V and 3 bases at J, with 17 bases in the middle. Variable domain in full (rest from reference TRBV7-9 and TRBJ1-1): DTGVSQNPRHKITKRGQNVTFRCDPISEHNRLYWYRQTLGQGPEFLTYFQNEAQLEKSRLLSDRFSAERPKGSFSTLEIQRTEQGDSAMYLCASRPAGGIYTEAFFGQGTRLTVV.

The chain uses TRBV6-5 and TRBJ1-5, with 11 positions matching TRBD1. V dropped 4 bases and J dropped 7; count of bases not matched to a gene: 3. Looked up from germline, CDR1 is MNHEY and CDR2 is SVGAGI. CDR3 length: 14 amino acids. The CDR3 nucleotides read TGTGCCAGCAGTTCCGGGACAGGGGGGCAGCCCCAGCATTTT. This encodes CASSSGTGGQPQHF.

Only a few counts were recorded for this clone. The V call is TRBV7-2, the J call TRBJ2-3, with 7 nucleotides matching TRBD1. With 1 base clipped from V and 1 base from J, the junction kept 5 bases outside the gene matches. CDR1 is SGHTA and CDR2 is FQGNSA in the germline V gene. CDR3 length equals 16 residues. This chain's CDR3 is CASSLVAGGGTDTQYF. The DNA of the CDR3 is TGTGCCAGCAGCTTAGTGGCAGGGGGTGGCACAGATACGCAGTATTTT.

In its sample, this clone was seen many times. The gene calls are TRBV7-9 and TRBJ2-7; D may be TRBD2 (5 bases). Trimming removed 4 bases from V and 7 bases from J, with 14 bases in between. Germline values: CDR1 SEHNR, CDR2 FQNEAQ (reference sequence). The CDR3 covers 13 residues. CDR3 coding DNA: TGTGCCAGCAGCTCGGACGGATCGGGGGAGCAGTACTTC. Its protein product is CASSSDGSGEQYF.

This chain joins TRBV14 and TRBJ1-2; 7 bases align to TRBD1. Germline V gene data show CDR1 as SGHDN and CDR2 as FVKESK. This CDR3 comprises 16 residues. V lost 1 base to trimming and J lost 0 bases; unmatched junction nucleotides: 5. The chain's CDR3 is CASSQATGQTNYGYTF. The CDR3 coding sequence is TGTGCCAGCAGCCAAGCAACGGGACAGACTAACTATGGCTACACCTTC.